These T cell receptor beta chains were read from a single sample in a study of blood T cell repertoires in COVID-19. Some clones are missing from TCRdb's copy, which holds only in-frame ones; the method was immunoSEQ multiplex PCR. The sample yields about 250,000 clones, roughly 88% seen once. Sequencing used peripheral blood. These receptors were obtained from a woman in her twenties or thirties with active or convalescent COVID-19. Each CDR3 is given with its conserved first and last residue. The order of the fields is V gene, D gene, J gene, clone size, CDR3 protein, CDR3 DNA. D genes are given only for firm matches. Rows may omit the clone size; those that give it use once, few, many or a size class.

v_call: TRBV27
d_call: NA
j_call: TRBJ2-7
clone_size: NA
cdr3_aa: CASSFLGAGSEQYF
cdr3_nt: TGTGCCAGCAGTTTTTTGGGCGCAGGGTCCGAGCAGTACTTC

v_call: TRBV15
d_call: NA
j_call: TRBJ1-5
clone_size: NA
cdr3_aa: CATSRDLGGASQPQHF
cdr3_nt: TGTGCCACCAGCAGAGATCTAGGGGGGGCGAGTCAGCCCCAGCATTTT

v_call: TRBV30
d_call: TRBD1
j_call: TRBJ1-1
clone_size: NA
cdr3_aa: CASAQDREVTEAFF
cdr3_nt: TGTGCCTCAGCCCAGGACAGGGAGGTCACTGAAGCTTTCTTT

v_call: TRBV30
d_call: NA
j_call: TRBJ2-2
clone_size: NA
cdr3_aa: CAGHRTEDTGELFF
cdr3_nt: TGTGCCGGACACCGGACAGAAGACACCGGGGAGCTGTTTTTT

v_call: TRBV7-9
d_call: NA
j_call: TRBJ1-4
clone_size: NA
cdr3_aa: CASSLERGSNEKLFF
cdr3_nt: TGTGCCAGCAGCTTAGAAAGGGGATCTAATGAAAAACTGTTTTTT

v_call: TRBV25-1
d_call: NA
j_call: TRBJ2-7
clone_size: few
cdr3_aa: CASTTGSPHEQYF
cdr3_nt: TGTGCCAGTACTACAGGATCCCCCCACGAGCAGTACTTC

v_call: TRBV7-2
d_call: TRBD1
j_call: TRBJ1-2
clone_size: NA
cdr3_aa: CASSPGQGNYGYTF
cdr3_nt: TGTGCCAGCAGCCCCGGACAGGGAAACTATGGCTACACCTTC

v_call: TRBV5-4
d_call: NA
j_call: TRBJ2-3
clone_size: NA
cdr3_aa: CASSFYSSSTDTQYF
cdr3_nt: TGTGCCAGCAGCTTTTACAGCTCTAGCACAGATACGCAGTATTTT

v_call: TRBV5-1
d_call: NA
j_call: TRBJ2-4
clone_size: few
cdr3_aa: CASSLGSAGGNIQYF
cdr3_nt: TGCGCCAGCAGCTTGGGGTCGGCGGGTGGAAACATTCAGTACTTC

v_call: TRBV7-7
d_call: NA
j_call: TRBJ1-1
clone_size: few
cdr3_aa: CASSLAFWRIRNTEAFF
cdr3_nt: TGTGCTAGCAGCTTAGCGTTCTGGAGGATTCGGAACACTGAAGCTTTCTTT

v_call: TRBV9
d_call: TRBD2
j_call: TRBJ2-3
clone_size: NA
cdr3_aa: CASSILAGGQDTQYF
cdr3_nt: TGTGCCAGCAGCATCTTAGCGGGGGGGCAGGATACGCAGTATTTT

v_call: TRBV10-2
d_call: TRBD1
j_call: TRBJ1-2
clone_size: NA
cdr3_aa: CASSERQGVNYGYTF
cdr3_nt: TGCGCCAGCAGCGAAAGACAGGGGGTTAACTATGGCTACACCTTC

v_call: TRBV7-9
d_call: NA
j_call: TRBJ2-3
clone_size: NA
cdr3_aa: CASSFSSSTDTQYF
cdr3_nt: TGTGCCAGCAGCTTCTCCTCTAGCACAGATACGCAGTATTTT

v_call: TRBV2
d_call: NA
j_call: TRBJ1-4
clone_size: few
cdr3_aa: CASSLRPHGGINEKLFF
cdr3_nt: TGTGCCAGCAGTCTCCGACCTCACGGGGGGATTAATGAAAAACTGTTTTTT

v_call: TRBV5-1
d_call: NA
j_call: TRBJ1-5
clone_size: NA
cdr3_aa: CASSLDGSENQPQHF
cdr3_nt: TGCGCCAGCAGCTTGGACGGCTCGGAGAATCAGCCCCAGCATTTT

v_call: TRBV4-2
d_call: TRBD2
j_call: TRBJ2-7
clone_size: NA
cdr3_aa: CASSQDGSASGAYEQYF
cdr3_nt: TGTGCCAGCAGCCAAGATGGGTCGGCTAGCGGGGCCTACGAGCAGTACTTC

v_call: TRBV6-6
d_call: NA
j_call: TRBJ1-2
clone_size: NA
cdr3_aa: CASSIVRGFVSGYTF
cdr3_nt: TGTGCCAGCAGTATCGTCAGGGGCTTCGTATCGGGCTACACCTTC

v_call: TRBV6-2/TRBV6-3
d_call: NA
j_call: TRBJ1-6
clone_size: NA
cdr3_aa: CASSYVSTAGQVSPLHF
cdr3_nt: TGTGCCAGCAGTTACGTATCGACAGCCGGGCAGGTTTCACCCCTCCACTTT

v_call: TRBV20-1
d_call: NA
j_call: TRBJ1-1
clone_size: NA
cdr3_aa: CSARANTEAFF
cdr3_nt: TGCAGTGCTAGGGCGAACACTGAAGCTTTCTTT

v_call: TRBV6-1
d_call: TRBD2
j_call: TRBJ2-1
clone_size: NA
cdr3_aa: CASSEYGTSRYNEQFF
cdr3_nt: TGTGCCAGCAGTGAATATGGGACTAGCCGGTACAATGAGCAGTTCTTC

v_call: TRBV7-7
d_call: TRBD1
j_call: TRBJ2-2
clone_size: NA
cdr3_aa: CASSPGQGNTGELFF
cdr3_nt: TGTGCTAGCTCCCCGGGACAGGGTAACACCGGGGAGCTGTTTTTT

v_call: TRBV6-5
d_call: TRBD1
j_call: TRBJ1-1
clone_size: once
cdr3_aa: CAIRQGSNTEAFF
cdr3_nt: TGTGCCATAAGACAGGGGTCGAACACTGAAGCTTTCTTT

v_call: TRBV5-4
d_call: TRBD1
j_call: TRBJ2-2
clone_size: NA
cdr3_aa: CASSFRGHNTGELFF
cdr3_nt: TGTGCCAGCAGCTTCAGGGGGCACAACACCGGGGAGCTGTTTTTT

v_call: TRBV6-6
d_call: NA
j_call: TRBJ1-3
clone_size: NA
cdr3_aa: CASRDTGNTIYF
cdr3_nt: TGTGCCAGCAGGGACACTGGAAACACCATATATTTT

v_call: TRBV7-2
d_call: NA
j_call: TRBJ1-6
clone_size: NA
cdr3_aa: CASSSSGGGRSPLHF
cdr3_nt: TGTGCCAGCAGCTCCAGTGGGGGGGGCCGGTCACCCCTCCACTTT

v_call: TRBV14
d_call: NA
j_call: TRBJ2-7
clone_size: NA
cdr3_aa: CASSQGNEQYF
cdr3_nt: TGTGCCAGCAGCCAGGGCAACGAGCAGTACTTC

v_call: TRBV18
d_call: NA
j_call: TRBJ2-2
clone_size: NA
cdr3_aa: CASSPRRGADTGELFF
cdr3_nt: TGTGCCAGCTCACCAAGGAGGGGCGCAGACACCGGGGAGCTGTTTTTT

v_call: TRBV24-1
d_call: TRBD2
j_call: TRBJ2-1
clone_size: NA
cdr3_aa: CATSESPSSGGYNEQFF
cdr3_nt: TGTGCCACCAGTGAATCCCCCTCTAGCGGGGGATACAATGAGCAGTTCTTC

v_call: TRBV6-2/TRBV6-3
d_call: NA
j_call: TRBJ1-5
clone_size: NA
cdr3_aa: CASSQRYNQPQHF
cdr3_nt: TGTGCCAGCAGTCAGAGGTACAATCAGCCCCAGCATTTT

v_call: TRBV6-5
d_call: NA
j_call: TRBJ2-5
clone_size: NA
cdr3_aa: CASSYFGTRSRETQYF
cdr3_nt: TGTGCCAGCAGTTACTTCGGCACCCGGAGCAGAGAGACCCAGTACTTC

v_call: TRBV7-6
d_call: TRBD1
j_call: TRBJ1-1
clone_size: NA
cdr3_aa: CASSLSGGTEAFF
cdr3_nt: TGTGCCAGCAGCTTATCAGGGGGCACTGAAGCTTTCTTT

v_call: TRBV5-4
d_call: NA
j_call: TRBJ2-5
clone_size: NA
cdr3_aa: CASSLGGLQETQYF
cdr3_nt: TGTGCCAGCAGCTTGGGTGGACTACAAGAGACCCAGTACTTC

v_call: TRBV7-6
d_call: TRBD2
j_call: TRBJ2-1
clone_size: NA
cdr3_aa: CASTLDTGGGNEQFF
cdr3_nt: TGTGCCAGCACCTTAGACACGGGGGGTGGCAATGAGCAGTTCTTC

v_call: TRBV7-2
d_call: TRBD2
j_call: TRBJ2-3
clone_size: NA
cdr3_aa: CASSLGTSGNTDTQYF
cdr3_nt: TGTGCCAGCAGCTTAGGGACTAGCGGAAACACAGATACGCAGTATTTT

v_call: TRBV2
d_call: TRBD1
j_call: TRBJ1-4
clone_size: NA
cdr3_aa: CASRRDRVEKLFF
cdr3_nt: TGTGCCAGCAGGCGCGACAGGGTCGAAAAACTGTTTTTT